This T cell receptor (beta chain) emerged from a study of OX40 agonist ivuxolimab in advanced cancers. Study as a whole: Dose-escalation cases comprised hepatocellular carcinoma, melanoma, renal cell or head and neck cancer. Subjects had a mean age of roughly 60 years, with a range of about 20 to 85; more than 70% were male. Partial responses were achieved by three patients, one with hepatocellular carcinoma and two with cutaneous melanoma.

The CDR3 runs to 15 residues. Germline V gene lookup returns CDR1 SGHNT and CDR2 YYREEE (reference sequence). V was cut by 4 bases and J by 7 bases, with 18 bases left in between. Blood got drawn at baseline, again on cycle 4 day 1, and then on cycle 7 day 1. Profiled with immunoSEQ multiplex PCR; TCRdb holds only in-frame clones, not every one. The sample lists about 73,000 clones; more than 90% were seen once. The sequence was obtained from an adult with an advanced solid tumor such as melanoma, head and neck, liver or kidney cancer. This chain links TRBV5-4 with TRBJ2-1; no reliable D call. Sequences were derived from CD4+ or CD8+ T cells sorted from blood, sampled in a trial of the OX40 agonist ivuxolimab. CDR3 protein: CASSRPTTAKNEQFF. As DNA, the CDR3 is TGTGCCAGCAGCCGCCCTACCACGGCCAAAAATGAGCAGTTCTTC.